This T cell receptor (beta chain) was recovered during a study of shared clonotypes between healthy human individuals (dated by TCRdb to about 2020). About the study as a whole: A few men and two women, aged 18 to 49 years, made up the cohort. Per donor, three plates each were used for CD4 naive and CD4 memory, two for CD8 naive, and one for CD8 memory. To estimate repertoire size and how much clonotypes are shared between individuals, the study performed deep sequencing of blood TCR repertoires from roughly five healthy adults. To increase sequencing depth and limit assay-specific biases, TCR repertoire library preparation and sequencing were carried out by different laboratories using diverse techniques. Each donor's leukapheresis produced roughly between about 0.9 and 9.5 billion PBMCs.

Overall study outcomes, separate from this receptor: Based on pairwise subsampling, the degree of clonotype sharing among donors was expected to be affected by sequencing depth. Across a handful of donors, around 5% of naive CD4, roughly 3.5% of naive CD8, roughly 2.3% of memory CD4, and under 0.45% of memory CD8 clonotypes were shared. Naive subsets generally had larger estimated clonotype richness than memory subsets. Only blood was sampled, and tissue TCR repertoires likely differ from those in blood. The genetic and exposure-history diversity represented was limited by the small number of donors. Compared with non-shared clonotypes, clonotypes shared by all four sorted-subset donors had higher generation probabilities. Incomplete sequencing was indicated by rarefaction of sorted-subset datasets, despite the large sequencing depth.

Donors were healthy HIV-negative adults with no recently reported acute infections or vaccinations. Every donor was a Caucasian adult living in Nashville, Tennessee, USA. CD4+ T cells were enriched by magnetic negative selection; naive cells were then positively selected on CD45RA, and the negative fraction formed the memory subset. Blood was obtained by leukapheresis, after which PBMCs were separated by Ficoll-Histopaque density gradient centrifugation and cryopreserved in liquid nitrogen vapor phase. Analytical flow cytometry was used to check the purity and quantity of every magnetically sorted T cell population. Genomic DNA was isolated from every sorted fraction and measured by UV absorbance on a Nanodrop 2000c. Using the deep immunoSEQ assay, TCR CDR3 regions were amplified from genomic DNA by multiplex PCR. Extracted genomic DNA from each cell subset was distributed evenly across all wells of several immunoSEQ 96-well plates, and each plate was treated as a replicate. For sorted subsets, about 200 ng genomic DNA, equal to some 30,000 T cell genomes, was loaded into each replicate PCR. The purified libraries were quantified using a Qubit 3.0 fluorometer, sized with a Bioanalyzer 2100, and then quantified again using the KAPA Library Quantification kit. Each immunoSEQ 96-well plate was sequenced on its own single-read 150-cycle Illumina NextSeq 550 flow cell. As for how the authors treated the data: The immunoSEQ output contained only junctional sequences without quality scores, so filtering could not match that applied to full-length reads. Sequences were annotated with PyIR, a Python wrapper for IgBLAST v1.9, using IMGT germline references to assign V/J genes and CDR3. Reads with weak V/J assignments (E-value above 1e-6), missing CDR3, stop codons, out-of-frame junctions, or ambiguous translated residues were removed. A V3J clonotype was defined by an identical inferred V gene, J gene, and CDR3 amino acid sequence. To compute the percentage overlap between repertoires, the number of shared unique clonotypes was divided by the size of the smaller repertoire. Three approaches were used to assess repertoire richness: RTK rarefaction, the Chao1 estimator, and Recon v2.1 estimates of unobserved clonotypes. Generation probabilities were computed with OLGA for all TCRbeta clonotypes obtained by the gDNA method from several donors. TCRdb took this table from immuneACCESS and kept in-frame rearrangements with V and J called. Such tables lack part of the clones; where checked against another copy, unresolved V genes explain under half of the gap, and the rest is unexplained. The V and J calls and clone size come from that table; D and trimming were worked out from the DNA. A total of 2,500,000 or so clones appear in this sample, 80% to 95% of them only once. 0.37% of the sample is held by the ten biggest clonotypes.

Trimming removed 3 bases from V and 0 bases from J; the gene matches leave 5 bases unexplained. The germline V gene sets CDR1 to SGHRS and CDR2 to YFSETQ. Spanning cysteine to phenylalanine, the CDR3 consists of 16 amino acids. The entry retains the CDR3 DNA only, 48 bases that are in frame from base 1. On this clone: Its antigen specificity is not known. The sample holds no much larger clone one base away, and base qualities are not on file.

The chain joins TRBV5-1 to TRBJ2-1, with TRBD2 identical over 8 junction bases. This clonotype was sampled from a man between 18 and 29 years old in good health. Some clones in this sample may be carry-over from other donors' samples. Specimen: naive CD4+ T cells from PBMCs. This specimen's cell subset or site label, interpreted: CD45RA+ positively selected. For the CDR3, the sequence is CASSWTSSGSYNEQFF. The base sequence is TGCGCCAGCAGCTGGACTAGCTCCGGCTCCTACAATGAGCAGTTCTTC.